The 32 T cell receptor beta chains in this list originate from one sample, sequenced in a study of blood T cell repertoires in COVID-19. Sequencing used immunoSEQ multiplex PCR; TCRdb keeps in-frame clones, though not all of them. The sample records roughly 80,000 clones, around 83% being singletons. The sample taken for sequencing was peripheral blood. The receptors derive from a woman in her sixties with acute or convalescent COVID-19.

This clone was seen only once. This chain joins TRBV18 and TRBJ1-2; D is perhaps TRBD1 (6 bases). V was cut by 6 bases and J by 3 bases, with 11 bases left in between. This CDR3 is 13 amino acids long. Germline V gene data show CDR1 as KGHSH and CDR2 as LQKENI. The CDR3 DNA reads TGTGCCAGCTCGAGACAGGAAGACTATGGCTACACCTTC. This translates into CASSRQEDYGYTF.

The CDR3 spells CASTERTGSNQPQHF. CDR3 coding DNA: TGTGCCAGCACCGAGAGAACCGGGAGCAATCAGCCCCAGCATTTT. The chain uses TRBV6-5 and TRBJ1-5; D gene unclear. The germline CDR1 and CDR2 sequences are MNHEY and SVGAGI. V lost 7 bases to trimming and J lost 1 base, with 14 bases between them. This CDR3 has 15 residues.

This clone is a singleton in its sample. This rearrangement joins TRBV30 to TRBJ2-7; 8 bases match TRBD1. The CDR3 contains 13 residues. The V and J ends lost 4 bases and 1 base, in that order; junction bases with no gene match: 3. The V gene's germline CDR1 is GTSNPN and CDR2 SVGIG (reference sequence). The CDR3 sequence: CAWTTGASYEQYF. For the CDR3, the DNA is TGTGCCTGGACGACAGGGGCGTCCTACGAGCAGTACTTC.

V usage is TRBV9 and J usage is TRBJ1-1, with a weak D call TRBD1 (6 bases). CDR3 length equals 15 residues. Germline V gives CDR1 SGDLS, CDR2 YYNGEE. V lost 3 bases and J 0 bases, leaving 12 bases between the germline ends. The DNA for the CDR3 is TGTGCCAGCAGCGCCCGGGGGGCAGTGAACACTGAAGCTTTCTTT. Protein: CASSARGAVNTEAFF. The full variable domain, its missing parts supplied by reference TRBV9 and TRBJ1-1, is DSGVTQTPKHLITATGQRVTLRCSPRSGDLSVYWYQQSLDQGLQFLIQYYNGEERAKGNILERFSAQQFPDLHSELNLSSLELGDSALYFCASSARGAVNTEAFFGQGTRLTVV.

The chain joins TRBV10-1 to TRBJ2-2; 9 bases match TRBD2. Germline V CDR1 and CDR2: WNHNN, SYGVQD (reference sequence). This CDR3 is built from 15 residues. Trimming took 4 bases from V and 8 from J; bases not matched to a gene: 8. The CDR3 DNA reads as TGCGCCAGCAGTGTACTGAGTAGCGGGAGAGGGGAGCTGTTTTTT. Its translation: CASSVLSSGRGELFF.

This rearrangement joins TRBV3-1 (or the pseudogene TRBV3-2) to TRBJ2-2; D gene unclear. Germline assignment: CDR1 LGHDT and CDR2 YNNKEL (reference sequence). CDR3 length: 12 residues. The germline V and J ends were trimmed by 8 bases and 2 bases, with 6 bases remaining between them. CDR3 bases: TGTGCCAGCCGGTTTAACACCGGGGAGCTGTTTTTT. It specifies CASRFNTGELFF.

This clone turned up a few times. The chain joins TRBV6-2 or TRBV6-3 to TRBJ1-2, with D possibly being TRBD1 (5 bases). Germline V gene lookup returns CDR1 MNHEY and CDR2 SVGEGT. V gave up 6 bases and J gave up 3 bases, with 20 bases separating them. This CDR3 has 16 amino acids. The CDR3 here is CASSLRRDSWDYGYTF. CDR3 sequence (DNA): TGTGCCAGCAGCCTTCGGAGGGACTCTTGGGACTATGGCTACACCTTC.

The rearrangement joins TRBV9 to TRBJ1-1; unclear D gene. The germline V gene has CDR1 SGDLS and CDR2 YYNGEE. CDR3 length equals 14 residues. V shed 6 bases and J shed 0 bases, with 12 bases lying between them. The CDR3 protein is CASKPLSMNTEAFF. CDR3 nucleotide sequence: TGTGCCAGCAAGCCCCTGAGTATGAACACTGAAGCTTTCTTT.

This clone was recorded at least ten times. Here the CDR3 reads CASSLSPGGEAFF. CDR3 DNA: TGTGCCAGCAGTTTATCGCCCGGCGGGGAAGCTTTCTTT. The chain recombines TRBV27 with TRBJ1-1; D is ambiguous. In germline, CDR1 is MNHEY, CDR2 SMNVEV (reference sequence). The CDR3 is made up of 13 amino acids. The germline V and J ends were trimmed by 0 bases and 8 bases, with 10 bases remaining between them.

The J gene is TRBJ1-1, the V gene TRBV12-3 or TRBV12-4; D may be TRBD1 (5 bases). The germline V and J ends were trimmed by 7 bases and 3 bases, with 9 bases remaining between them. The CDR3 runs 12 residues. CDR3 in amino acids: CASTPGYTEAFF. CDR3 sequence (DNA): TGTGCCAGCACCCCAGGGTACACTGAAGCTTTCTTT.

For the CDR3, the DNA is TGTGCCAGCAGCTTAGCTTATGAGACAGGGGTCGGGCAGCCCCAGCATTTT. It codes for CASSLAYETGVGQPQHF. The rearrangement uses TRBV5-8 and TRBJ1-5, with 8 bases identical to TRBD1. With 2 bases clipped from V and 7 bases from J, the junction kept 14 bases outside the gene matches. Per germline, CDR1 SGHTS and CDR2 YDEGEE. The CDR3 is made up of 17 amino acids.

The chain uses TRBV7-6 and TRBJ2-7; 9 positions agree with TRBD1. CDR3 length: 17 residues. Germline assignment: CDR1 SGHVS and CDR2 FNYEAQ. Trimming cost V 0 bases and J 1 base; bases outside gene matches: 7. The chain's CDR3 is CASSLAATGGTSYEQYF. DNA of the CDR3: TGTGCCAGCAGCTTAGCGGCAACAGGGGGCACGTCCTACGAGCAGTACTTC.

V and J are TRBV11-3 and TRBJ2-1, with TRBD1 matching 11 bases. The CDR3 runs 15 residues. Germline lookup yields CDR1 SGHNT and CDR2 YENEEA. The V segment lost 0 bases and the J segment 10 bases; nucleotides outside the gene matches: 5. The chain's CDR3 is CASSLDRTGGREQFF. The CDR3 bases are TGTGCCAGCAGCTTAGACCGGACAGGGGGCCGGGAGCAGTTCTTC.

V usage is TRBV5-4 and J usage is TRBJ1-1; TRBD1 matches 9 bases. The CDR3 has 15 residues. Trimming at V came to 0 bases and at J to 4 bases, leaving 4 bases not matched to a gene. Per the germline V gene, CDR1 is SGHNT and CDR2 is YYREEE (reference sequence). The CDR3 DNA follows: TGTGCCAGCAGCTTGGGACAGGGGGTCGGCACTGAAGCTTTCTTT. Amino acid sequence: CASSLGQGVGTEAFF.

This rearrangement joins TRBV19 to TRBJ2-3; the match to TRBD1 covers 7 bases. Germline loops: CDR1 LNHDA, CDR2 SQIVND (reference sequence). The CDR3 spans 17 residues. The junction had 13 bases not matched to a gene; V was cut back by 3 bases and J by 4 bases. CDR3 nucleotides: TGTGCCAGTAGTATTGGTATCGTCGGGACAGTGCCAGATACGCAGTATTTT. Protein: CASSIGIVGTVPDTQYF.

The V and J genes are TRBV11-2 and TRBJ2-4; TRBD2 matches 8 bases. Trimming at V came to 5 bases and at J to 5 bases, leaving 14 bases not matched to a gene. The CDR3 consists of 17 residues. Germline lookup yields CDR1 SGHAT and CDR2 FQNNGV. CDR3 DNA sequence: TGTGCCAGCAGCCATACGGTCAGCGGGAGAGGGGAAAACATTCAGTACTTC. This codes for CASSHTVSGRGENIQYF. The complete variable domain, with remaining parts taken from reference TRBV11-2 and TRBJ2-4, reads EAGVAQSPRYKIIEKRQSVAFWCNPISGHATLYWYQQILGQGPKLLIQFQNNGVVDDSQLPKDRFSAERLKGVDSTLKIQPAKLEDSAVYLCASSHTVSGRGENIQYFGAGTRLSVL.

Concerning this clone itself: The sample has other DNA sequences that encode this CDR3 too. The gene calls are TRBV7-3 and TRBJ1-2; 7 bases match TRBD1. CDR1 SGHTA and CDR2 FQGTGA come from the germline V gene. V was clipped by 3 bases and J by 6 bases; unmatched bases: 4. CDR3 length: 13 residues. The CDR3 nucleotides read TGTGCCAGCAGCTTTCGGCAGGGGGATGGCTACACCTTC. Translating it yields CASSFRQGDGYTF.

This chain connects TRBV3-1 (or the pseudogene TRBV3-2) to TRBJ2-3; 11 positions match TRBD2. The V segment lost 0 bases and the J segment 5 bases; nucleotides outside the gene matches: 4. This CDR3 is 16 amino acids long. Germline V CDR1 and CDR2: LGHDT, YNNKEL (reference sequence). The CDR3 reads CASSQDGSGRGDTQYF. In DNA form, the CDR3 reads TGTGCCAGCAGCCAAGATGGTAGCGGGAGGGGAGATACGCAGTATTTT.

The V gene is TRBV5-5, the J gene TRBJ1-1, with a weak D call TRBD1 (5 bases). Looked up from germline, CDR1 is SGHKS and CDR2 is YYEKEE (reference sequence). The CDR3 contains 14 residues. The V end was cut by 6 bases, the J end by 10 bases, with 22 bases between. This CDR3 reads CASIPGSGNVGAFF. CDR3 DNA: TGTGCCAGCATCCCTGGTTCAGGGAATGTCGGAGCTTTCTTT. The full variable domain, in which reference TRBV5-5 and TRBJ1-1 provide the parts outside the CDR3, is DAGVTQSPTHLIKTRGQQVTLRCSPISGHKSVSWYQQVLGQGPQFIFQYYEKEERGRGNFPDRFSARQFPNYSSELNVNALLLGDSALYLCASIPGSGNVGAFFGQGTRLTVV.

The rearrangement joins TRBV19 to TRBJ1-2; tentative D call: TRBD1 (6 bases). Germline CDR1 LNHDA, CDR2 SQIVND (reference sequence). Trimming took off 3 bases at V and 4 bases at J, with 15 bases between the two ends. The CDR3 is made up of 15 amino acids. The CDR3: CASSITGGGSYGYTF. The CDR3 bases are TGTGCCAGTAGTATTACTGGGGGCGGGAGCTATGGCTACACCTTC.

The rearrangement links TRBV3-1 (or the pseudogene TRBV3-2) to TRBJ2-7, with 10 bases aligning to TRBD1. Looked up from germline, CDR1 is LGHDT and CDR2 is YNNKEL (reference sequence). This CDR3 has 14 amino acids. The J segment lost 6 bases and the V segment lost 3 bases, leaving 5 bases of the junction unmatched. Here the CDR3 reads CASSHRRDRGEQYF. DNA of the CDR3: TGTGCCAGCAGCCACCGACGGGACAGGGGCGAGCAGTACTTC.

V gene TRBV5-6 combines with J gene TRBJ2-1; TRBD1 is a possible D gene (7 bases). Germline loops: CDR1 SGHDT, CDR2 YYEEEE. V was pared by 4 bases and J by 8 bases, with 22 bases between. CDR3 size: 16 residues. CDR3 amino acids: CASSPKRRGLRDEQFF. Written as DNA, the CDR3 is TGTGCCAGCAGCCCGAAGCGGAGGGGGCTCCGCGATGAGCAGTTCTTC.

J is TRBJ1-3 and V is TRBV27, with no clear D. The CDR3 is made up of 15 amino acids. The germline V gene encodes CDR1 MNHEY and CDR2 SMNVEV (reference sequence). Deletions cut 10 bases from V and 0 bases from J, with 16 bases between. The CDR3 sequence is CATRTLRYSGNTIYF. The CDR3 DNA sequence: TGTGCCACCCGTACCCTCAGGTACTCTGGAAACACCATATATTTT.

CDR3 sequence: CASSGRSNVLTF. As DNA, the CDR3 is TGTGCCAGCAGTGGCAGGTCCAACGTCCTGACTTTC. The chain combines TRBV28 with TRBJ2-6; D is unresolved. The CDR3 runs 12 residues. Trimming cost V 5 bases and J 8 bases, with 7 bases left between them. The germline V gene has CDR1 MDHEN and CDR2 SYDVKM.

V usage is TRBV6-1 and J usage is TRBJ1-5; D ambiguous. Germline CDR1 and CDR2: MNHNS and SASEGT. Deletions cut 2 bases from V and 2 bases from J, with 16 bases between. The CDR3 runs to 17 residues. CDR3 residues: CASSELRRTGGNQPQHF. Written as DNA, the CDR3 is TGTGCCAGCAGTGAATTGAGAAGAACCGGGGGCAATCAGCCCCAGCATTTT.

The chain has TRBV6-2 or TRBV6-3 and TRBJ2-3; 9 bases align to TRBD2. Germline CDR1 is MNHEY and CDR2 is SVGEGT. The CDR3 loop spans 15 amino acids. The ends lost 8 bases at V and 2 bases at J; junction bases unmatched: 8. CDR3 coding DNA: TGTGCCAGCGGCCAAGCGGGGGGACTCACAGATACGCAGTATTTT. The encoded protein is CASGQAGGLTDTQYF.

The CDR3 here is CAISEAKIPGHEKLFF. The CDR3 DNA is TGTGCCATCAGTGAGGCGAAGATCCCGGGACACGAAAAACTGTTTTTT. This chain joins TRBV10-3 and TRBJ1-4, with TRBD1 as a possible D gene (6 bases). V lost 2 bases, J lost 8 bases, and 18 bases lay in between. The CDR3 totals 16 residues. The germline gives CDR1 ENHRY, CDR2 SYGVKD.

The chain has TRBV5-5 and TRBJ1-1, with 7 bases lining up with TRBD1. V was pared by 0 bases and J by 7 bases, with 3 bases of the junction left unmatched. The CDR3 has 13 residues. Germline V gene lookup returns CDR1 SGHKS and CDR2 YYEKEE (reference sequence). As DNA, the CDR3 is TGTGCCAGCAGCTTGGAGGGGGCAGGTGAAGCTTTCTTT. Its translation is CASSLEGAGEAFF.

This clone was seen once. The chain links TRBV2 to TRBJ1-2, with D perhaps TRBD1 (5 bases). The CDR3 is 13 residues long. The ends were cut back, 6 bases at V and 8 bases at J, with 16 bases in the middle. The germline gives CDR1 SNHLY, CDR2 FYNNEI. In nucleotides, the CDR3 is TGTGCCAGCAGGGACGACAGACCCGGGGGCTACACCTTC. It specifies CASRDDRPGGYTF.

This chain connects TRBV7-9 to TRBJ1-1; tentative D call: TRBD1 (5 bases). V lost 4 bases to trimming and J lost 4 bases, with 10 bases between them. Germline CDR1 and CDR2: SEHNR and FQNEAQ (reference sequence). The CDR3 extends over 13 amino acids. CDR3 DNA: TGTGCCAGCAGCTCCAACAGGCCCACTGAAGCTTTCTTT. The encoded protein is CASSSNRPTEAFF.

This chain joins TRBV11-2 and TRBJ2-5, with a possible D match to TRBD2 (5 bases). This CDR3 is 15 amino acids long. Per germline, CDR1 SGHAT and CDR2 FQNNGV. The germline V and J ends were trimmed by 6 bases and 1 base, with 15 bases remaining between them. The DNA for the CDR3 is TGTGCCAGCAGGGTTTCCTACCGGGGCCAAGAGACCCAGTACTTC. Its protein product is CASRVSYRGQETQYF.

This chain connects TRBV7-9 to TRBJ1-2, with 7 bases identical to TRBD1. CDR3 length: 14 amino acids. Losses at the gene ends were 4 bases for V and 8 bases for J; bases not matched to a gene: 10. Germline V gene lookup returns CDR1 SEHNR and CDR2 FQNEAQ (reference sequence). CDR3 DNA sequence: TGTGCCAGCAGCTCCCTACAGGGGAGGAACGGCTACACCTTC. Protein product: CASSSLQGRNGYTF.